Included here is one TCR beta chain sequence, with context. Losses at the gene ends were 5 bases for V and 2 bases for J; bases not matched to a gene: 5. Germline V gives CDR1 SGHTA, CDR2 FQGNSA. The CDR3 is 14 residues long. From the RACE reads, TCRdb called clonotypes with MiXCR, one entry per CDR3 protein. The sample lists over 85,000 distinct CDR3 sequences; around 8.8% were seen once. The entry originates in a study of human T cells and chemical hapten exposure. Time point described: healthy volunteer bleed at 2 weeks. Whole blood that had not been fractionated was the source of extracted total RNA.

The source of this sequence is a female donor in good health. Some clones in this sample may be carry-over from other donors' samples. The sample was whole blood. This chain connects TRBV7-2 to TRBJ2-5; 7 positions match TRBD1. In DNA, the CDR3 is TGTGCCAGCAGCCCGTGGGACAGACAAGAGACCCAGTACTTC. Its protein is CASSPWDRQETQYF.